These 26 T cell receptor beta chains were all obtained from the same sample, sequenced in a study of human T cells and chemical hapten exposure. Documented time point: patch test 1, 2 weeks after DPC sensitization. Regarding treatment: therapeutic diphenylcyclopropenone sensitization with weekly scalp DPC. TCRdb re-called the RACE reads through MiXCR, storing one row per CDR3 protein. The repertoire holds around 99,000 distinct CDR3 sequences, with over 10% as singletons. Source: whole blood, taken in connection with sensitization to the hapten diphenylcyclopropenone (DPC). The receptors stem from a woman in her 40s with alopecia areata. Some clones in this sample may be carry-over from other donors' samples.

The rearrangement links TRBV12-3 or TRBV12-4 to TRBJ1-2; D perhaps matches TRBD1 (5 bases). There are 13 residues in the CDR3. Trimming stripped 2 bases from V and 5 bases from J, with 9 bases between. CDR3 in amino acids: CASSLQGGYGYTF. DNA of the CDR3: TGTGCCAGCAGTTTACAGGGTGGATATGGCTACACCTTC.

The table lists this clonotype with many counts. The chain employs TRBV7-9 and TRBJ2-7; TRBD2 agrees at 12 bases. This CDR3 comprises 18 residues. The trim removed 5 bases at V and 0 bases at J, leaving 11 bases unmatched. Germline-derived CDR1 and CDR2 are SEHNR and FQNEAQ (reference sequence). The CDR3 DNA follows: TGTGCCAGCAGCCCTAGAGGGACTAGCGGGCCTAGCTCCTACGAGCAGTACTTC. Encoded protein: CASSPRGTSGPSSYEQYF.

This clonotype has only a few counts. CDR3 DNA: TGTGCCAGCAGCTTCGGGACAGGGAGCTCCGAGCAGTACTTC. Translating gives CASSFGTGSSEQYF. The chain recombines TRBV11-2 with TRBJ2-7; 9 bases agree with TRBD1. V was pared by 3 bases and J by 6 bases, with 6 bases of the junction left unmatched. CDR3 length: 14 residues. Germline V CDR1 and CDR2: SGHAT, FQNNGV.

The chain joins TRBV4-1 to TRBJ2-2, with D hard to call. The CDR3 loop spans 13 amino acids. Trimming stripped 4 bases from V and 4 bases from J, with 7 bases between. Germline V lookup: CDR1 MGHRA, CDR2 YSYEKL. CDR3 protein: CASSPGPTGELFF. The CDR3 DNA reads TGCGCCAGCAGCCCCGGACCCACCGGGGAGCTGTTTTTT.

This clonotype was detected ten times or more. V usage is TRBV6-5 and J usage is TRBJ1-5; 7 bases are shared with TRBD1. CDR1 MNHEY and CDR2 SVGAGI come from the germline V gene. The CDR3 consists of 18 residues. V was clipped by 3 bases and J by 0 bases; unmatched bases: 11. CDR3 sequence: CASSYPTGSGFSNQPQHF. In nucleotides, the CDR3 is TGTGCCAGCAGTTATCCGACAGGGTCGGGTTTTAGCAATCAGCCCCAGCATTTT.

This clonotype was seen at least ten times. The chain carries TRBV7-6 and TRBJ2-4; maybe TRBD1 (7 bases). CDR1 and CDR2 (germline): SGHVS, FNYEAQ. The ends were cut back, 5 bases at V and 3 bases at J, with 29 bases in the middle. The CDR3 consists of 20 residues. CDR3 DNA sequence: TGTGCCAGCAGCGCCACGACTGCGGGGTCATCGGGACAGCTCAAAAACATTCAGTACTTC. Encoded protein: CASSATTAGSSGQLKNIQYF.

V and J are TRBV20-1 and TRBJ2-7, with TRBD1 as a possible D gene (5 bases). V lost 3 bases and J lost 0, with 15 bases in between. Germline assignment: CDR1 DFQATT and CDR2 SNEGSKA (reference sequence). The CDR3 sequence is 15 residues long. The chain's CDR3 is CSASHSGAVSYEQYF. The DNA for the CDR3 is TGCAGTGCTAGTCATAGTGGGGCAGTCTCCTACGAGCAGTACTTC.

This rearrangement joins TRBV24-1 to TRBJ1-1; no clear D. CDR3 length: 13 amino acids. V was pared by 3 bases and J by 2 bases, with 6 bases between. Germline values: CDR1 KGHDR, CDR2 SFDVKD. The CDR3 DNA sequence: TGTGCCACCAGTGATCCCGTCAACACTGAAGCTTTCTTT. It codes for CATSDPVNTEAFF.

This clonotype was observed a handful of times. The chain employs TRBV28 and TRBJ2-6, with D uncertain. The CDR3 is 13 amino acids. The germline gives CDR1 MDHEN, CDR2 SYDVKM. Trimming stripped 7 bases from V and 3 bases from J, with 7 bases between. CDR3 in DNA: TGTGCCAGCACGGAGAATGGGGCCAACGTCCTGACTTTC. Protein product: CASTENGANVLTF.

This clonotype was counted at least ten times. V and J are TRBV6-6 and TRBJ1-1; 9 bases line up with TRBD1. CDR3 length: 15 amino acids. CDR1 and CDR2 from the germline V gene are MNHNY and SVGAGI (reference sequence). The ends lost 5 bases at V and 4 bases at J; junction bases unmatched: 8. For the CDR3, the DNA is TGTGCCAGCAGTCTTACCGGGACAGGGCGCACTGAAGCTTTCTTT. This codes for CASSLTGTGRTEAFF.

V gene TRBV20-1 combines with J gene TRBJ1-1, with D possibly matching TRBD1 (6 bases). V lost 0 bases, J lost 3 bases, and 11 bases lay in between. This CDR3 spans 14 amino acids. Germline CDR1 and CDR2: DFQATT and SNEGSKA (reference sequence). The CDR3 bases are TGCAGTGCTAGAGACAGGGGATTGTACACTGAAGCTTTCTTT. It specifies CSARDRGLYTEAFF.

The V and J genes are TRBV5-4 and TRBJ2-5; D is ambiguous. CDR1 is SGHNT, CDR2 YYREEE, per germline (reference sequence). V was trimmed by 0 bases and J by 1 base, leaving 4 bases between them. CDR3 size: 13 residues. The CDR3 loop reads CASSLDTQETQYF. CDR3 nucleotides: TGTGCCAGCAGCTTGGACACCCAAGAGACCCAGTACTTC.

This clonotype was seen more than once but under ten times. The gene calls are TRBV6-2 or TRBV6-3 and TRBJ1-1; TRBD1 might be the D (6 bases). Germline V lookup: CDR1 MNHEY, CDR2 SVGEGT. The ends were cut back, 8 bases at V and 3 bases at J, with 13 bases in the middle. The CDR3 runs 13 residues. The CDR3 bases are TGTGCCAGCGGCAATACAGGGCACACTGAAGCTTTCTTT. It encodes CASGNTGHTEAFF.

This clonotype was picked up a small number of times. The chain combines TRBV21-1 with TRBJ2-7; TRBD1, as called in the table, went unchecked against the DNA. TRBV21-1 is an annotated pseudogene. This CDR3 comprises 17 residues. CDR3 residues: CASSTVEQGAVFYEQYF. CDR3 DNA sequence: TGTGCCAGCAGCACGGTCGAGCAGGGGGCTGTTTTCTACGAGCAGTACTTC.

This clonotype was picked up a small number of times. V and J are TRBV6-5 and TRBJ2-3, with TRBD2 matching 7 bases. Per germline, CDR1 MNHEY and CDR2 SVGAGI. CDR3 length: 15 amino acids. J was trimmed by 2 bases and V by 2 bases; bases with no gene match: 4. DNA for the CDR3: TGTGCCAGCAGTTACGCGGGGGAGAACACAGATACGCAGTATTTT. It is translated as CASSYAGENTDTQYF.

This chain uses TRBV9 with TRBJ1-1, with D tentatively TRBD1 (5 bases). The V gene lost 0 bases and the J gene lost 11 bases, with 14 bases spanning the gap. The CDR3 loop spans 13 amino acids. Germline CDR1 reads SGDLS; CDR2 reads YYNGEE. The CDR3 loop reads CASSVGDPQSAFF. The CDR3 DNA follows: TGTGCCAGCAGCGTAGGGGACCCTCAATCGGCTTTCTTT.

In this sample, this clonotype turned up a few times. The V and J genes are TRBV6-2 or TRBV6-3 and TRBJ1-5; weak D call: TRBD1 (5 bases). CDR1 and CDR2 (germline): MNHEY, SVGEGT. V lost 5 bases and J 5 bases, leaving 16 bases between the germline ends. This CDR3 has 15 residues. CDR3 loop: CASSQRRDWDQPQHF. CDR3 DNA: TGTGCCAGCAGTCAGCGCAGGGACTGGGATCAGCCCCAGCATTTT.

This clonotype was detected many times. This chain connects TRBV7-9 to TRBJ2-1; TRBD2 is a possible D gene (5 bases). V lost 3 bases and J 11 bases, leaving 11 bases between the germline ends. The CDR3 has 12 amino acids. Germline V gene sequence: CDR1 SEHNR, CDR2 FQNEAQ (reference sequence). The CDR3 loop is CASSFREGQQFF. The CDR3 DNA reads TGTGCCAGCAGCTTCCGCGAGGGCCAGCAGTTCTTC.

Only one count was recorded for this clonotype. A read error may be the cause here, since a much bigger clone is one base away. The chain links TRBV29-1 to TRBJ2-1; 11 bases are shared with TRBD2. This CDR3 has 13 residues. CDR1 is SQVTM and CDR2 is ANQGSEA in the germline V gene. The V gene end was trimmed by 5 bases and the J gene end by 6 bases; junction bases not matched to a gene: 3. CDR3 amino acids: CSVTSGSINEQFF. For the CDR3, the DNA is TGCAGCGTTACTAGCGGGAGTATCAATGAGCAGTTCTTC.

At least ten counts were recorded for this clonotype. The chain has TRBV7-9 and TRBJ2-4; 10 nucleotides line up with TRBD1. The germline V gene has CDR1 SEHNR and CDR2 FQNEAQ (reference sequence). The V gene end was trimmed by 4 bases and the J gene end by 5 bases; junction bases not matched to a gene: 8. This CDR3 region has 16 residues. The chain's CDR3 is CASSSDRGRKENIQYF. The CDR3 region has the DNA TGTGCCAGCAGCTCAGACAGGGGGCGCAAGGAAAACATTCAGTACTTC.

This clonotype was counted a few times. This chain connects TRBV28 to TRBJ1-4; D is ambiguous. V was trimmed by 5 bases and J by 3 bases, leaving 13 bases between them. Germline values: CDR1 MDHEN, CDR2 SYDVKM. This CDR3 contains 15 residues. CDR3 bases: TGTGCCAGCAGTCGCCCTGGTTGGGCTAATGAAAAACTGTTTTTT. Protein sequence: CASSRPGWANEKLFF.

This clonotype was seen more than once but under ten times. The chain combines TRBV7-2 with TRBJ2-3, with 14 nucleotides matching TRBD2. The V gene's germline CDR1 is SGHTA and CDR2 FQGNSA. Losses at the gene ends were 3 bases for V and 3 bases for J; bases not matched to a gene: 5. The CDR3 contains 17 residues. This CDR3 is CASSLGLAGDGTDTQYF. In DNA form, the CDR3 reads TGTGCCAGCAGCTTGGGACTAGCGGGAGACGGAACAGATACGCAGTATTTT.

This clonotype showed up many times. This CDR3 reads CASSSTGTGVHEQYF. The CDR3 DNA sequence: TGTGCCAGCAGCTCAACCGGGACAGGGGTCCACGAGCAGTACTTC. The chain uses TRBV28 and TRBJ2-7, with 10 bases fitting TRBD1. The trim removed 6 bases at V and 5 bases at J, leaving 10 bases unmatched. CDR1 is MDHEN, CDR2 SYDVKM, per germline. This CDR3 region has 15 residues.

This clonotype was counted ten times or more. The CDR3 loop is CSARSGVNTGELFF. The CDR3 region has the DNA TGCAGTGCTAGGTCGGGGGTTAACACCGGGGAGCTGTTTTTT. The chain joins TRBV20-1 to TRBJ2-2; tentative D call: TRBD2 (6 bases). The CDR3 is 14 amino acids. CDR1 DFQATT and CDR2 SNEGSKA come from the germline V gene (reference sequence). V was clipped by 3 bases and J by 2 bases, with 10 bases between them.

The chain carries TRBV28 and TRBJ2-1; D is perhaps TRBD1 or TRBD2 (6 bases each). The CDR3 has 16 residues. Looked up from germline, CDR1 is MDHEN and CDR2 is SYDVKM. Trimming took 8 bases from V and 8 from J, leaving 25 bases between them. For the CDR3, the DNA is TGTGCCAGCCCTCCCACCGGGGGCCTCGCGGTCGATGAGCAGTTCTTC. As protein: CASPPTGGLAVDEQFF.

The chain joins TRBV29-1 to TRBJ1-1, with no clear D. The CDR3 sequence is 13 residues long. Trimming stripped 7 bases from V and 0 bases from J, with 12 bases between. Germline-derived CDR1 and CDR2 are SQVTM and ANQGSEA. The CDR3 DNA reads TGCAGCGCCAGGCGGAATATGAACACTGAAGCTTTCTTT. Protein product: CSARRNMNTEAFF.